Listed below are T cell receptor beta chains from one sample, sequenced in a study of T cells in Graves' hyperthyroidism and ophthalmopathy. One entry per CDR3 protein results from TCRdb running MiXCR on the multiplex PCR reads. The sample has 250,000 to 400,000 distinct CDR3 sequences, about 13% seen once; the top ten hold 34%. The sequencing sample was made of blood. Receptors were obtained from a woman aged 40 to 50 with Graves' ophthalmopathy. The CDR3 runs from the conserved cysteine through the conserved F or W. The order of the fields is CDR3 DNA, CDR3 protein, J gene, clone size, V gene, D gene. D genes are given only for firm matches. Some rows have no size entry. The others give once, few or many, or a class for an expanded clone.

CDR3 DNA: TGTGCCAGCAGCTTTGGTCCGCGGGAGAGGGTTATAGAGACCCAGTACTTC; CDR3 protein: CASSFGPRERVIETQYF; J gene: TRBJ2-5; clone size: few; V gene: TRBV7-2; D gene: TRBD2
CDR3 DNA: TGTGCCAGCAGCCAAGATCGGGGTATCTATGGCTACACCTTC; CDR3 protein: CASSQDRGIYGYTF; J gene: TRBJ1-2; clone size: many; V gene: TRBV14; D gene: -
CDR3 DNA: TGCGCCAGCAGCGGCACGTGGGGCCCTCCAGGCACAGATACGCAGTATTTT; CDR3 protein: CASSGTWGPPGTDTQYF; J gene: TRBJ2-3; clone size: -; V gene: TRBV5-1; D gene: -
CDR3 DNA: TGTGCCAGCAGCTTAGAAGCACTAGCGGGGGGGCCGCGGGAGACCCAGTACTTC; CDR3 protein: CASSLEALAGGPRETQYF; J gene: TRBJ2-5; clone size: -; V gene: TRBV7-2; D gene: TRBD2
CDR3 DNA: TGTGCCAGCAGTTCTAGCGGGGGGGTCACAGATACGCAGTATTTT; CDR3 protein: CASSSSGGVTDTQYF; J gene: TRBJ2-3; clone size: many; V gene: TRBV6-1; D gene: TRBD2
CDR3 DNA: TGTGCCTGGAGTGTAGGTTATGAGCAGTTCTTC; CDR3 protein: CAWSVGYEQFF; J gene: TRBJ2-1; clone size: -; V gene: TRBV30; D gene: -
CDR3 DNA: TGTGCCAGCTACTCCCCTGCGGCTGGGGCCAACGTCCTGACTTTC; CDR3 protein: CASYSPAAGANVLTF; J gene: TRBJ2-6; clone size: many; V gene: TRBV28; D gene: -
CDR3 DNA: TGTGCCAGCAGCCAAGTGGGATTGAAGAACACTGAAGCTTTCTTT; CDR3 protein: CASSQVGLKNTEAFF; J gene: TRBJ1-1; clone size: many; V gene: TRBV14; D gene: -
CDR3 DNA: TGTGCCAGCACCTGGACAGGGCGGTATGGCTACACCTTC; CDR3 protein: CASTWTGRYGYTF; J gene: TRBJ1-2; clone size: many; V gene: TRBV6-1; D gene: TRBD1
CDR3 DNA: TGCGCCAGCAGCTTGCCGGAGTATAATTCACCCCTCCACTTT; CDR3 protein: CASSLPEYNSPLHF; J gene: TRBJ1-6; clone size: few; V gene: TRBV5-1; D gene: -
CDR3 DNA: TGTGCCAGCAGCTTAGGGCGGGGTGTGGAGACCCAGTACTTC; CDR3 protein: CASSLGRGVETQYF; J gene: TRBJ2-5; clone size: few; V gene: TRBV11-2; D gene: -
CDR3 DNA: TGTGCCAGCAGTCGGAAATTAGACCAGCGATCGGACAATGAGCAGTTCTTC; CDR3 protein: CASSRKLDQRSDNEQFF; J gene: TRBJ2-1; clone size: few; V gene: TRBV6-1; D gene: -
CDR3 DNA: TGTGCCAGCAGTTACTCGTTTCACAGGGAAGATGGCTACACCTTC; CDR3 protein: CASSYSFHREDGYTF; J gene: TRBJ1-2; clone size: many; V gene: TRBV6-5; D gene: -
CDR3 DNA: TGTGCCAGCAGCTTAAGTAGCGGGGGGGCAGATACGCAGTATTTT; CDR3 protein: CASSLSSGGADTQYF; J gene: TRBJ2-3; clone size: -; V gene: TRBV11-1; D gene: TRBD2
CDR3 DNA: TGCAGTGCGCACCGGAGGTCGGCGGGTTACAATGAGCAGTTCTTC; CDR3 protein: CSAHRRSAGYNEQFF; J gene: TRBJ2-1; clone size: -; V gene: TRBV20-1; D gene: -
CDR3 DNA: TGTGCCAGCAGACCTGGCTGGGGGGTAAATAATTCACCCCTCCACTTT; CDR3 protein: CASRPGWGVNNSPLHF; J gene: TRBJ1-6; clone size: many; V gene: TRBV28; D gene: -
CDR3 DNA: TGTGCCAGCACCAGAGGACGTTTCCCGAGGGACACCGGGGAGCTGTTTTTT; CDR3 protein: CASTRGRFPRDTGELFF; J gene: TRBJ2-2; clone size: many; V gene: TRBV6-1; D gene: -
CDR3 DNA: TGCAGCGTTGAAGAGCCCAGGAACCACTCTCTTCAAGAGACCCAGTACTTC; CDR3 protein: CSVEEPRNHSLQETQYF; J gene: TRBJ2-5; clone size: many; V gene: TRBV29-1; D gene: -
CDR3 DNA: TGTGCCAGCAGTTACTACCCAGCTAATTCACCCCTCCACTTT; CDR3 protein: CASSYYPANSPLHF; J gene: TRBJ1-6; clone size: many; V gene: TRBV6-5; D gene: -
CDR3 DNA: TGTGCCAGTAGGCCCGGGACAGCCAAGAATTCACCCCTCCACTTT; CDR3 protein: CASRPGTAKNSPLHF; J gene: TRBJ1-6; clone size: few; V gene: TRBV19; D gene: TRBD1
CDR3 DNA: TGTGCCAGCAGCACTCGACAGGGCGACACTGAAGCTTTCTTT; CDR3 protein: CASSTRQGDTEAFF; J gene: TRBJ1-1; clone size: few; V gene: TRBV9; D gene: TRBD1
CDR3 DNA: TGCAGTGCCGACCGCCGGGCGGGGGGATCTCATGAGCAGTTCTTC; CDR3 protein: CSADRRAGGSHEQFF; J gene: TRBJ2-1; clone size: few; V gene: TRBV20-1; D gene: TRBD2
CDR3 DNA: TGCAGTGCGCCGCGGCGGGAAGGTGGAAACACCATATATTTT; CDR3 protein: CSAPRREGGNTIYF; J gene: TRBJ1-3; clone size: -; V gene: TRBV20-1; D gene: -
CDR3 DNA: TGTGCCAGCGGGGACGGTCGGGGTGGAGCTTTCTTT; CDR3 protein: CASGDGRGGAFF; J gene: TRBJ1-1; clone size: few; V gene: TRBV5-8; D gene: -
CDR3 DNA: TGCAGTGCACCCCTTCGGGGGGGCCGCGAGCAGTACTTC; CDR3 protein: CSAPLRGGREQYF; J gene: TRBJ2-7; clone size: many; V gene: TRBV20-1; D gene: TRBD2
CDR3 DNA: TGTGCCAGCAGCCGGACAGGGTACCAAGAGACCCAGTACTTC; CDR3 protein: CASSRTGYQETQYF; J gene: TRBJ2-5; clone size: many; V gene: TRBV7-9; D gene: TRBD1
CDR3 DNA: TGCGCCAGCAGTGGTGGGAAATCTAATAATTCACCCCTCCACTTT; CDR3 protein: CASSGGKSNNSPLHF; J gene: TRBJ1-6; clone size: few; V gene: TRBV5-1; D gene: -
CDR3 DNA: TGCGCCAGCAGCAAAGACAGTTATAGCAATCAGCCCCAGCATTTT; CDR3 protein: CASSKDSYSNQPQHF; J gene: TRBJ1-5; clone size: -; V gene: TRBV4-1; D gene: -
CDR3 DNA: TGTGCCAGCAGCTACGGGACAGGGGGCACAGATACGCAGTATTTT; CDR3 protein: CASSYGTGGTDTQYF; J gene: TRBJ2-3; clone size: many; V gene: TRBV7-9; D gene: TRBD1
CDR3 DNA: TGTGCCAGCAGAATCAATAACTATGGCTACACCTTC; CDR3 protein: CASRINNYGYTF; J gene: TRBJ1-2; clone size: many; V gene: TRBV28; D gene: -
CDR3 DNA: TGCGCCAGCAGCCAAGACGGCGAGGGGGCTTTCTTT; CDR3 protein: CASSQDGEGAFF; J gene: TRBJ1-1; clone size: -; V gene: TRBV4-1; D gene: -
CDR3 DNA: TGTGCCAGCAGCCAAGGAGGCGGAGGCCAGCCCCAGCATTTT; CDR3 protein: CASSQGGGGQPQHF; J gene: TRBJ1-5; clone size: few; V gene: TRBV3-1; D gene: -
CDR3 DNA: TGTGCCAGCAGCGTAGGGGTACAGGGTTTGACTGAAGCTTTCTTT; CDR3 protein: CASSVGVQGLTEAFF; J gene: TRBJ1-1; clone size: many; V gene: TRBV9; D gene: -
CDR3 DNA: TGTGCCAGCAGTTTATCCGGGCCTAGGGGAGATACGCAGTATTTT; CDR3 protein: CASSLSGPRGDTQYF; J gene: TRBJ2-3; clone size: many; V gene: TRBV28; D gene: -
CDR3 DNA: TGCAGTGCGACAGGGAAAGCAGATACGCAGTATTTT; CDR3 protein: CSATGKADTQYF; J gene: TRBJ2-3; clone size: few; V gene: TRBV20-1; D gene: TRBD1